This passage covers 18 T cell receptor beta chains from one sample sequenced in a study of OX40 agonist ivuxolimab in advanced cancers. Data came from immunoSEQ multiplex PCR; TCRdb stores just in-frame clones and leaves some out. Seen here are about 38,000 clones, 89% observed once, and the top ten hold less than 55%. The sequencing used CD4+ or CD8+ T cells sorted from blood, collected in a trial of the OX40 agonist ivuxolimab. The receptors here all came from an adult with an advanced solid tumor such as melanoma, head and neck, liver or kidney cancer.

This clone was recorded only once. This chain links TRBV7-2 with TRBJ2-7; D not resolved. Germline-derived CDR1 and CDR2 are SGHTA and FQGNSA. The V end was cut by 1 base, the J end by 5 bases, with 6 bases between. The CDR3 length is 12 residues. The CDR3 bases are TGTGCCAGCAGCTTAGGGGCGAACGAGCAGTACTTC. Translation: CASSLGANEQYF.

V is TRBV19 and J is TRBJ1-5, with D perhaps TRBD1 (6 bases). Germline CDR1 and CDR2: LNHDA and SQIVND (reference sequence). The CDR3 is 16 residues long. The V gene lost 3 bases and the J gene lost 0 bases, with 12 bases spanning the gap. The CDR3 DNA sequence: TGTGCCAGTAGTATCCCTTGGACAGATAGCAATCAGCCCCAGCATTTT. It codes for CASSIPWTDSNQPQHF.

This clone was seen once. The rearrangement joins TRBV4-2 to TRBJ2-3; a weak D match, TRBD2 (5 bases). The CDR3 sequence is 15 residues long. The germline gives CDR1 LGHNA, CDR2 YNFKEQ. V lost 4 bases and J lost 2, with 13 bases in between. The CDR3 here is CASSPRAALTDTQYF. CDR3 DNA sequence: TGTGCCAGCAGCCCGAGAGCGGCCCTCACAGATACGCAGTATTTT.

The rearrangement joins TRBV6-6 to TRBJ1-1; 7 bases match TRBD1. Germline CDR1 reads MNHNY; CDR2 reads SVGAGI (reference sequence). The trim removed 6 bases at V and 1 base at J, leaving 5 bases unmatched. The CDR3 sequence is 14 residues long. CDR3 DNA: TGTGCCAGCAGAATGGGACAGACGAACACTGAAGCTTTCTTT. Protein product: CASRMGQTNTEAFF.

The V and J genes are TRBV5-4 and TRBJ2-1; D gene uncertain. Germline CDR1 reads SGHNT; CDR2 reads YYREEE (reference sequence). This CDR3 comprises 15 residues. The V and J ends lost 4 bases and 0 bases respectively, with 11 bases between them. In DNA form, the CDR3 reads TGTGCCAGCAGCCATCACCTCGACTCCTACAATGAGCAGTTCTTC. Protein product: CASSHHLDSYNEQFF. The full variable domain, in which reference TRBV5-4 and TRBJ2-1 provide the parts outside the CDR3, is ETGVTQSPTHLIKTRGQQVTLRCSSQSGHNTVSWYQQALGQGPQFIFQYYREEENGRGNFPPRFSGLQFPNYSSELNVNALELDDSALYLCASSHHLDSYNEQFFGPGTRLTVL.

The V call is TRBV19, the J call TRBJ2-7; TRBD2 matches at 8 bases. Looked up from germline, CDR1 is LNHDA and CDR2 is SQIVND (reference sequence). The CDR3 is 13 amino acids. The junction had 4 bases not matched to a gene; V was cut back by 6 bases and J by 3 bases. CDR3 in amino acids: CASSGGANYEQYF. In nucleotides, the CDR3 is TGTGCCAGTAGCGGGGGGGCGAACTACGAGCAGTACTTC.

This clone was seen a few times. This chain joins TRBV6-6 and TRBJ1-5, with 9 bases matching TRBD1. The CDR3 covers 15 residues. Germline V gene lookup returns CDR1 MNHNY and CDR2 SVGAGI (reference sequence). The trim removed 6 bases at V and 0 bases at J, leaving 3 bases unmatched. The CDR3 region has the DNA TGTGCCAGCAGCCAGGACAGGGGTAGCAATCAGCCCCAGCATTTT. Encoded protein: CASSQDRGSNQPQHF.

The V call is TRBV19, the J call TRBJ2-5; 8 nucleotides match TRBD1. From germline, CDR1 is LNHDA and CDR2 SQIVND (reference sequence). The length of the CDR3 is 15 residues. V shed 0 bases and J 5 bases; nucleotides not matched to a gene: 5. Here the CDR3 reads CASSIDPGGSETQYF. DNA for the CDR3: TGTGCCAGTAGTATAGATCCAGGGGGCTCCGAGACCCAGTACTTC.

V and J are TRBV27 and TRBJ2-7, with D unclear. This CDR3 is 12 amino acids long. The V end was cut by 5 bases, the J end by 5 bases, with 10 bases between. Germline V lookup: CDR1 MNHEY, CDR2 SMNVEV (reference sequence). CDR3 loop: CASSNSVDEQYF. The DNA for the CDR3 is TGTGCCAGCAGTAACTCAGTAGACGAGCAGTACTTC.

This sequence joins TRBV10-1 and TRBJ1-5; 7 bases are a match to TRBD1. The germline CDR1 and CDR2 sequences are WNHNN and SYGVQD (reference sequence). CDR3 length equals 15 residues. J lost 7 bases, V lost 9 bases, and 15 bases had no gene match. The CDR3 region is CASQGPTGNRQPQHF. The CDR3 DNA sequence: TGCGCCAGTCAGGGACCGACAGGGAACAGGCAGCCCCAGCATTTT.

The rearrangement links TRBV4-3 to TRBJ2-3; D not certain. The CDR3 sequence is 15 residues long. From germline, CDR1 is LGHNA and CDR2 YSLEER. Trimming left V 6 bases short and J 5 bases short, with 18 bases between. The CDR3 region is CASSSQGVRVDTQYF. The CDR3 DNA reads TGCGCCAGCAGTAGCCAAGGAGTCCGGGTAGATACGCAGTATTTT.

This chain links TRBV30 with TRBJ1-2; 8 bases fit TRBD1. CDR1 and CDR2 (germline): GTSNPN, SVGIG (reference sequence). This CDR3 is built from 11 residues. CDR3 region: CVPDRAYGYTF. Written as DNA, the CDR3 is TGTGTTCCGGACAGGGCGTATGGCTACACCTTC.

The chain has TRBV11-2 and TRBJ2-1; TRBD1 agrees at 7 bases. Germline trimming cut 6 bases from V and 2 bases from J; bases unmatched to any gene: 7. Germline V gene data show CDR1 as SGHAT and CDR2 as FQNNGV. This CDR3 is 15 amino acids long. The CDR3 DNA reads TGTGCCAGCAGGTCAGGGGGACCAGCCTACAATGAGCAGTTCTTC. Encoded protein: CASRSGGPAYNEQFF.

This sequence joins TRBV4-3 and TRBJ2-5; TRBD1 or TRBD2 may be the D gene (5 bases each). Germline V gene sequence: CDR1 LGHNA, CDR2 YSLEER. There are 16 residues in the CDR3. Trimming shortened V by 0 bases and J by 5 bases, and 16 bases separated the two germline ends. In DNA, the CDR3 is TGCGCCAGCAGCCAAGAGCCGGGACCCTCGGCGGAGACCCAGTACTTC. Protein: CASSQEPGPSAETQYF.

The V call is TRBV19, the J call TRBJ1-5; no clear D. Trimming removed 4 bases from V and 7 bases from J, with 11 bases in between. The CDR3 sequence is 13 residues long. Per germline, CDR1 LNHDA and CDR2 SQIVND (reference sequence). Here the CDR3 reads CASSTFSEQPQHF. The CDR3 nucleotides are TGTGCCAGTAGTACGTTCTCCGAGCAGCCCCAGCATTTT.

The gene calls are TRBV5-4 and TRBJ2-3; D is undetermined. The germline gives CDR1 SGHNT, CDR2 YYREEE (reference sequence). The CDR3 spans 14 residues. V lost 1 base, J lost 2 bases, and 8 bases lay in between. This CDR3 reads CASSLNGPTDTQYF. The CDR3 region has the DNA TGTGCCAGCAGCTTGAACGGACCCACAGATACGCAGTATTTT.

This clone was picked up one time. The CDR3, as DNA: TGTGCCGTAAATAGAGCCCCGGACACCATATATTTT. This sequence encodes CAVNRAPDTIYF. This chain connects TRBV10-3 to TRBJ1-3; D not certain. The germline V gene has CDR1 ENHRY and CDR2 SYGVKD. This CDR3 region has 12 residues. Trimming removed 11 bases from V and 8 bases from J, with 16 bases in between.

This clone has only one observation. The chain uses TRBV4-3 and TRBJ1-1; TRBD1 aligns across 11 bases. The germline CDR1 and CDR2 sequences are LGHNA and YSLEER. CDR3 size: 14 residues. V lost 7 bases, J lost 3 bases, and 4 bases stayed unmatched. The CDR3: CASTVGQGDTEAFF. In DNA form, the CDR3 reads TGCGCCAGCACTGTGGGACAGGGGGACACTGAAGCTTTCTTT.